This T cell receptor beta chain was profiled in a study of identical twins. Template switching added a universal primer site, and cDNA bore unique molecular identifiers. From the 5' RACE reads, TCRdb called clonotypes with MiXCR, one entry per CDR3 protein. In the table there are approximately 890,000 distinct CDR3 sequences, roughly an eighth of which are singletons. The germline V gene has CDR1 SGHRS and CDR2 YFSETQ. The CDR3 runs 12 residues. With 4 bases removed from V and 6 bases from J, the gap between germline ends came to 11 bases. This clonotype was detected many times. This sample also belongs to another study, concerning yellow fever vaccine responses in identical twins.

This chain uses TRBV5-1 with TRBJ2-7, with unresolved D. The TCR was taken from a young woman in good health. Specimen: PBMCs. The CDR3 sequence: CASSPDLTEQYF. CDR3 sequence (DNA): TGCGCCAGCAGCCCTGACCTTACCGAGCAGTACTTC.